This passage covers 6 T cell receptor beta chains from one sample sequenced in a study of identifying expanded T cells in peripheral blood. Libraries were prepared by immunoSEQ multiplex PCR; TCRdb keeps only in-frame clonotypes and omits some of them. The data show fewer than 130,000 clones, around 88% seen once. The sequenced material came from blood. The receptors were sampled from a person aged 18 to 70 in good health.

The chain couples TRBV25-1 to TRBJ2-2; tentatively, D is TRBD1 (6 bases). CDR1 is MGHDK and CDR2 is SYGVNS in the germline V gene. The CDR3 sequence is 15 residues long. V lost 4 bases and J 2 bases, leaving 11 bases between the germline ends. CDR3 DNA: TGTGCCAGCAGTGCTTTGGACAGAAACACCGGGGAGCTGTTTTTT. Its protein is CASSALDRNTGELFF.

This chain links TRBV4-1 with TRBJ2-1, with D possibly TRBD2 on 5 matching bases. CDR1 MGHRA and CDR2 YSYEKL come from the germline V gene. CDR3 length: 15 residues. V lost 4 bases, J lost 5 bases, and 15 bases lay in between. CDR3 protein: CASSPQLVTNNEQFF. CDR3 nucleotide sequence: TGCGCCAGCAGCCCGCAACTAGTAACCAACAATGAGCAGTTCTTC.

The chain is built from TRBV7-2 and TRBJ2-7; TRBD2 might be the D (5 bases). Trimming stripped 5 bases from V and 3 bases from J, with 17 bases between. The germline gives CDR1 SGHTA, CDR2 FQGNSA. CDR3 length: 15 amino acids. The CDR3 DNA follows: TGTGCCAGCAGCCCCGGAGCGGCCGGATACTACGAGCAGTACTTC. Protein product: CASSPGAAGYYEQYF.

The J gene is TRBJ2-3, the V gene TRBV9; TRBD1 is a possible D gene (6 bases). The CDR3 extends over 12 amino acids. CDR1 and CDR2 from the germline V gene are SGDLS and YYNGEE. V was clipped by 4 bases and J by 10 bases, with 13 bases between them. The CDR3 sequence: CASSPGAPPQYF. DNA for the CDR3: TGTGCCAGCAGCCCAGGGGCCCCCCCGCAGTATTTT.

This clone showed up just once. The rearrangement joins TRBV11-2 to TRBJ1-5; no firm D call. Germline CDR1 reads SGHAT; CDR2 reads FQNNGV. Trimming took off 4 bases at V and 0 bases at J, with 4 bases between the two ends. The CDR3 runs to 13 residues. The CDR3 protein is CASSSYSNQPQHF. CDR3 in DNA: TGTGCCAGCAGCTCCTATAGCAATCAGCCCCAGCATTTT.

The rearrangement links TRBV18 to TRBJ1-1; D unclear. CDR1 and CDR2 (germline): KGHSH, LQKENI. CDR3 length: 13 amino acids. V was clipped by 0 bases and J by 4 bases, with 6 bases between them. CDR3 residues: CASSPPGSTEAFF. In DNA, the CDR3 is TGTGCCAGCTCACCACCGGGAAGCACTGAAGCTTTCTTT.